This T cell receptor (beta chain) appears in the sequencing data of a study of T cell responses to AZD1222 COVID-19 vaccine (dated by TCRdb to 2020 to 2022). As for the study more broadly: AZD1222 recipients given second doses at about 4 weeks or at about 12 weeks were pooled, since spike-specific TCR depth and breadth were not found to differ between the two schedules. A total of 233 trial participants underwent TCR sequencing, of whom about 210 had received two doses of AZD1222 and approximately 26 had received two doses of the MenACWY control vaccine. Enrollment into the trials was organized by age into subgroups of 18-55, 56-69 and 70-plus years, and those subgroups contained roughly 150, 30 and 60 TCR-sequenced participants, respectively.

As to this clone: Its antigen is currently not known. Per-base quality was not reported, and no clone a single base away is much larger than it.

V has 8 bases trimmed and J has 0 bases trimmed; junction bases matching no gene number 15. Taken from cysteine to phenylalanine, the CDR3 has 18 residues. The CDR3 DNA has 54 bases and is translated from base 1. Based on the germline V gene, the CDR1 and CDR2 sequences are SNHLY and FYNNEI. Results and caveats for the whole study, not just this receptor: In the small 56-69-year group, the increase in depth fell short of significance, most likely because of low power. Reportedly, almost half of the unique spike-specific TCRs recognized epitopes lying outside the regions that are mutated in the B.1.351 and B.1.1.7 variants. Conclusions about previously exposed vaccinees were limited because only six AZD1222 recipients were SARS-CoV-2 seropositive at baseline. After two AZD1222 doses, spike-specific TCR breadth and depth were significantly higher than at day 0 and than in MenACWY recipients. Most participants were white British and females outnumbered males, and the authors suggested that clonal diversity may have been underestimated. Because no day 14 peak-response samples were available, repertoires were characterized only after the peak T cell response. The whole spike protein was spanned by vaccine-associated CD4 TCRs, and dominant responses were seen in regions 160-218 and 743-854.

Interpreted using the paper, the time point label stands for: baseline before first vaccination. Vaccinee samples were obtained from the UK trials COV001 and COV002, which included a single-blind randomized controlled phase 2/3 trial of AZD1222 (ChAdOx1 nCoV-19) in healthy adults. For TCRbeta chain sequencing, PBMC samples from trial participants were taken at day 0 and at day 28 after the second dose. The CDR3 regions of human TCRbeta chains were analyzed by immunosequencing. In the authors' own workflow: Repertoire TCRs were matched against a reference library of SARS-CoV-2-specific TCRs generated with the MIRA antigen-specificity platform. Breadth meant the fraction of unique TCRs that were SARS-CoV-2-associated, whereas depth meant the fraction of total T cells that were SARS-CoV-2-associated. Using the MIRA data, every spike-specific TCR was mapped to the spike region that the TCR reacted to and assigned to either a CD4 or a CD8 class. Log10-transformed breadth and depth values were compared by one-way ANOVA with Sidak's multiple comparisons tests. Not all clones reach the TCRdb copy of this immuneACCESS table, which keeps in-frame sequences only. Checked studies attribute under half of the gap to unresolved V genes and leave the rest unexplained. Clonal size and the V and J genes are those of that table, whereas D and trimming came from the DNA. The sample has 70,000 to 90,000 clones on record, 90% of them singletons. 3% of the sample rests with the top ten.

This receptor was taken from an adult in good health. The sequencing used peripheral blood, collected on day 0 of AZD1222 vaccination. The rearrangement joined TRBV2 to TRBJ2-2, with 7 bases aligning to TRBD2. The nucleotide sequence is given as TGTGCCAGCGGTAATCCCCTGCCTAGCGGTCCGAACACCGGGGAGCTGTTTTTT. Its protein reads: CASGNPLPSGPNTGELFF.